This T cell receptor beta chain was captured by sequencing in a study of regulatory T cells in long-lasting Graves disease (dated by TCRdb to 2020 to 2023). As for the study more broadly: Persistent Graves' disease was defined as persistently positive TSH receptor autoantibodies together with antithyroid drug treatment for over 5 years. On average, persistent Graves' disease patients in the clinical cohort had been on antithyroid drugs for eight to twelve years. The study took place in China and was registered as a clinical trial. This study used TCR sequencing and RNA sequencing of peripheral blood to compare persistent Graves' disease patients against newly diagnosed Graves' disease patients. TCR sequencing covered around 13 persistent and about 20 newly diagnosed Graves' disease patients, about 35 samples in total.

From the cysteine up to the phenylalanine, the CDR3 has a length of 13 residues. Only the CDR3 DNA is retained, 39 bases long and in frame from the first base. Taken from the germline V gene (reference sequence), the CDR1 and CDR2 loops are DFQATT and SNEGSKA. Trimming takes 6 bases off V and 3 bases off J; junction bases not matched to a gene: 7. Read against the paper, the sample's time point label means: persistent/refractory GD, antithyroid drugs over 5 years with positive TRAb. For both TCR sequencing and RNA sequencing, RNA was extracted from PBMCs using TRIzol. Graves' disease was diagnosed according to American Thyroid Association guidelines. The patients came from an endocrinology department in Xi'an, China. Each patient gave approximately 10 milliliters of peripheral blood, collected in an EDTA anticoagulant tube. Ficoll Paque Plus density gradient separation was used to isolate PBMCs, and no further T cell sorting was done. An Agilent 2100 Bioanalyzer and agarose gel were used to assess RNA quality, and a NanoDrop 2000 was used to measure RNA concentration.

Overall study outcomes, separate from this receptor: A larger number of public clonotypes was shared among persistent patients (over 2,500) than among newly diagnosed patients (roughly 930). Persistent Graves' disease patients showed lower TCR Shannon entropy and fewer highly expanded clones than newly diagnosed patients, suggesting clonal expansion. Sequencing and analysis were limited to the TCR beta chain. The authors noted that the small sample size was a limitation that may lower accuracy. Only peripheral blood was studied, because thyroid tissue, the primary lesion, was inaccessible. Preferential use of TRBV28, TRBJ1-2 and TRBJ2-5 was observed in persistent disease, whereas TRBV20-1 and TRBJ2-1 were favored in newly diagnosed disease.

This clonotype was found many times. Its antigen specificity is not known. Base qualities are not at hand, and no much larger clone is one base apart. The library was obtained by multiplex PCR. The sequencer listed for this sample is Illumina HiSeq 4000. iRepertoire HTBI primers and Arm-PCR amplification of CDR3 regions were used to construct TCR beta libraries. PCR products were gel purified before sequencing. Under the source paper's analysis protocol: Gene usage analysis of CDR3 amino acid clonotypes relied on the approximately 60 TRBV and more than twelve TRBJ segments identified across samples. COPE and FqMerger were used to merge the filtered high-quality paired reads into contigs. BLAST was used to align contigs to IMGT TRBV, TRBD and TRBJ reference genes, and CDR3 was defined according to IMGT. Any clonotype with a frequency above 0.1% was classified as a highly expanded clone. Shannon entropy was used to measure repertoire diversity, and the Gini coefficient was used to measure V-J evenness. A clonotype found in more than one individual was treated as public. The raw public reads went through TCRdb reprocessing: fastp at Q25, MiXCR clone calling, in-frame beta chains kept. Rows with one shared CDR3 protein collapse into an entry with the most common genes and DNA. None of the V and J calls come from the authors' own analysis; TCRdb made them. The table for this sample lists more than 300,000 distinct CDR3 sequences; 15% to 20% of them were counted only once. The ten largest clonotypes hold just under 30% of the sample.

The chain is encoded by TRBV20-1 joined to TRBJ2-7; TRBD1 aligns with 8 central bases. The receptor's source is a female donor with Graves disease. Sequenced here: peripheral blood mononuclear cells (PBMCs), sampled when the disease was refractory, from a patient treated with antithyroid drugs. In nucleotide form, the sequence is TGCAGTGCCGACCGACAGGGGATCTACGAGCAGTACTTC. This yields the protein CSADRQGIYEQYF.